The rows below give T cell receptor beta chains drawn from one sample of a study of CD8 T cells in Susac syndrome. Using its own MiXCR run on the immunoSEQ multiplex PCR reads, TCRdb lists one record per CDR3 protein. The sample has 240,000 or so distinct CDR3 sequences, almost 97% seen once. Sequencing used CD4+ T cells from PBMCs. Source of these receptors: a human donor with Susac syndrome. Both conserved end residues are part of each CDR3. D genes are given only for firm matches. The size field is filled for only some rows; it gives once, few, many or a size class.

D	V	size	J	CDR3	DNA
TRBD1	TRBV30	once	TRBJ1-1	CAWSARQGAEAFF	TGTGCCTGGAGTGCACGACAGGGGGCTGAAGCTTTCTTT
TRBD1	TRBV7-2	NA	TRBJ2-7	CASSLAGHPGQGYEQYF	TGTGCCAGCAGCTTAGCAGGCCACCCGGGACAGGGCTACGAGCAGTACTTC
NA	TRBV28	NA	TRBJ1-2	CASSPTDKLGYTF	TGTGCCAGCAGCCCTACGGACAAACTGGGCTACACCTTC
TRBD2	TRBV19	NA	TRBJ2-1	CASSISPAGGREQFF	TGTGCCAGTAGTATATCCCCCGCGGGGGGGCGTGAGCAGTTCTTC
NA	TRBV14	NA	TRBJ2-5	CASSLRPWETQYF	TGTGCCAGCAGCCTGCGACCTTGGGAGACCCAGTACTTC
NA	TRBV7-8	NA	TRBJ2-1	CASSTQQDGEQFF	TGTGCCAGCAGCACCCAACAGGATGGTGAGCAGTTCTTC
NA	TRBV12-3/TRBV12-4	NA	TRBJ1-1	CASSFREWNTEAFF	TGTGCCAGCAGTTTCAGGGAATGGAACACTGAAGCTTTCTTT
NA	TRBV30	NA	TRBJ2-5	CAWSVRLAGRETQYF	TGTGCCTGGAGTGTGAGGCTAGCAGGTCGAGAGACCCAGTACTTC
NA	TRBV29-1	NA	TRBJ2-6	CSVVVTGANVLTF	TGCAGCGTTGTGGTAACTGGGGCCAACGTCCTGACTTTC
TRBD2	TRBV29-1	NA	TRBJ2-7	CSVEPRLAGAPHEQYF	TGCAGCGTTGAACCAAGACTAGCGGGAGCCCCCCACGAGCAGTACTTC
TRBD1	TRBV6-5	NA	TRBJ1-5	CASSRGQGKEPQHF	TGTGCCAGCAGTCGCGGACAGGGGAAAGAGCCCCAGCATTTT
NA	TRBV20-1	NA	TRBJ2-7	CSARVPGNYEQYF	TGCAGTGCTAGAGTTCCAGGGAACTACGAGCAGTACTTC
NA	TRBV29-1	NA	TRBJ1-2	CSALRGGTTNYGYTF	TGCAGCGCCCTACGGGGGGGGACAACTAACTATGGCTACACCTTC
NA	TRBV20-1	NA	TRBJ2-2	CSANRNTGELFF	TGCAGTGCTAATAGGAACACCGGGGAGCTGTTTTTT
TRBD1	TRBV7-9	NA	TRBJ2-7	CASSLTSGTAGQYF	TGTGCCAGCAGCTTAACTTCCGGGACAGCAGGGCAGTACTTC
TRBD1	TRBV20-1	NA	TRBJ2-7	CSAITGVDYEQYF	TGCAGTGCTATCACAGGGGTGGACTACGAGCAGTACTTC
TRBD2	TRBV5-4	once	TRBJ2-5	CASSISGSRETQYF	TGTGCCAGCAGCATTAGCGGGAGTCGGGAGACCCAGTACTTC
TRBD1	TRBV20-1	NA	TRBJ2-1	CSAYQGVGYNEQFF	TGCAGTGCTTACCAGGGGGTCGGGTACAATGAGCAGTTCTTC
NA	TRBV28	NA	TRBJ2-2	CATPRGNTGELFF	TGTGCCACACCCCGCGGGAACACCGGGGAGCTGTTTTTT
NA	TRBV2	NA	TRBJ2-5	CASSYLMGGETQYF	TGTGCCAGCAGTTACTTGATGGGGGGAGAGACCCAGTACTTC
TRBD1	TRBV7-9	NA	TRBJ2-2	CASRLYRGPQVTGELFF	TGTGCCAGCAGGCTTTACAGGGGCCCTCAGGTCACCGGGGAGCTGTTTTTT
TRBD2	TRBV3-1	NA	TRBJ2-1	CASSPAGGSSYNEQFF	TGTGCCAGCAGCCCTGCCGGCGGGAGCTCCTACAATGAGCAGTTCTTC
NA	TRBV25-1	NA	TRBJ2-7	CASRQAGYYEQYF	TGTGCCAGCAGACAGGCCGGCTACTACGAGCAGTACTTC
NA	TRBV20-1	NA	TRBJ2-5	CSATVPGTRETQYF	TGCAGTGCTACGGTACCCGGGACCAGAGAGACCCAGTACTTC
NA	TRBV20-1	NA	TRBJ2-5	CSAGIQGVQYF	TGCAGTGCCGGTATCCAGGGAGTACAGTACTTC
TRBD1	TRBV9	NA	TRBJ1-1	CASSVYRGEAFF	TGTGCCAGCAGCGTCTACAGGGGGGAAGCTTTCTTT
NA	TRBV30	NA	TRBJ2-3	CAWSPGPLRTDTQYF	TGTGCCTGGAGTCCTGGGCCCCTTAGGACAGATACGCAGTATTTT
NA	TRBV29-1	NA	TRBJ1-1	CSGSLNTEAFF	TGCAGCGGGAGTCTGAACACTGAAGCTTTCTTT
TRBD1	TRBV29-1	NA	TRBJ2-7	CSVVEDRAYEQYF	TGCAGCGTTGTAGAGGACAGGGCTTACGAGCAGTACTTC
NA	TRBV29-1	once	TRBJ2-1	CSVGRGGEEQFF	TGCAGCGTTGGTCGAGGCGGGGAAGAGCAGTTCTTC
NA	TRBV29-1	NA	TRBJ2-7	CSVGSTYEQYF	TGCAGCGTTGGTTCCACATACGAGCAGTACTTC
NA	TRBV12-3/TRBV12-4	NA	TRBJ1-1	CASTKGGEAFF	TGTGCCAGCACCAAGGGAGGTGAAGCTTTCTTT
TRBD1	TRBV28	NA	TRBJ1-2	CASRLDRGRRGYTF	TGTGCCAGCCGACTTGACAGGGGGCGAAGAGGCTACACCTTC
TRBD1	TRBV5-1	NA	TRBJ1-2	CASSLAQGAFYGYTF	TGCGCCAGCAGCTTGGCACAGGGGGCGTTCTATGGCTACACCTTC
NA	TRBV25-1	NA	TRBJ2-7	CASSATLPYAEQYF	TGTGCCAGCAGTGCTACCCTTCCATATGCCGAGCAGTACTTC
NA	TRBV4-1	once	TRBJ2-1	CASSQDPRSLQSNEQFF	TGCGCCAGCAGCCAAGATCCGAGGAGTTTACAATCCAATGAGCAGTTCTTC
TRBD2	TRBV28	once	TRBJ2-7	CASSPPGGRAAEQYF	TGTGCCAGCAGCCCCCCGGGCGGGAGAGCCGCTGAGCAGTACTTC
NA	TRBV27	NA	TRBJ2-3	CASSFQGDTQYF	TGTGCCAGCAGTTTCCAGGGGGATACGCAGTATTTT
TRBD2	TRBV3-1	NA	TRBJ2-7	CASRVGLARGEQYF	TGTGCCAGCAGGGTGGGACTAGCAAGAGGCGAGCAGTACTTC
NA	TRBV9	NA	TRBJ2-5	CASSVGPPWETQYF	TGTGCCAGCAGCGTAGGGCCTCCGTGGGAGACCCAGTACTTC
TRBD2	TRBV15	NA	TRBJ2-7	CATSRDVASGDTTYEQYF	TGTGCCACCAGCAGAGATGTGGCTAGCGGGGATACTACCTACGAGCAGTACTTC
NA	TRBV4-1	NA	TRBJ1-5	CASSQEDIFTNQPQHF	TGCGCCAGCAGCCAAGAAGACATCTTTACAAATCAGCCCCAGCATTTT
NA	TRBV9	NA	TRBJ1-3	CASSPTVNSGNTIYF	TGTGCCAGCAGCCCGACAGTCAACTCTGGAAACACCATATATTTT
TRBD1	TRBV19	NA	TRBJ1-5	CASSIDRDRVSQPQHF	TGTGCCAGTAGTATAGACCGGGACAGGGTTTCTCAGCCCCAGCATTTT
TRBD2	TRBV28	NA	TRBJ2-3	CATSGRVGTDTQYF	TGTGCCACTAGCGGGAGGGTCGGCACAGATACGCAGTATTTT
NA	TRBV18	NA	TRBJ1-1	CASSPTVNTEAFF	TGTGCCAGCTCCCCTACAGTAAACACTGAAGCTTTCTTT
TRBD1	TRBV20-1	NA	TRBJ2-7	CSARVTGLNYEQYF	TGCAGTGCTAGAGTGACAGGGCTAAACTACGAGCAGTACTTC
NA	TRBV12-3/TRBV12-4	NA	TRBJ1-4	CASSHSGTRNEKLFF	TGTGCCAGCAGCCATTCCGGGACAAGGAATGAAAAACTGTTTTTT
NA	TRBV24-1	NA	TRBJ1-1	CATSDFRFTEAFF	TGTGCCACCAGTGATTTCAGGTTCACTGAAGCTTTCTTT
TRBD2	TRBV9	NA	TRBJ2-5	CASSVESGDFRLLGETQYF	TGTGCCAGCAGCGTAGAGAGCGGGGACTTCCGGCTCCTGGGGGAGACCCAGTACTTC
NA	TRBV2	NA	TRBJ2-2	CASAPANTGELFF	TGTGCCAGCGCCCCAGCAAACACCGGGGAGCTGTTTTTT
NA	TRBV3-1	NA	TRBJ2-5	CASSQESGAKLQETQYF	TGTGCCAGCAGCCAAGAATCAGGAGCCAAACTCCAAGAGACCCAGTACTTC
NA	TRBV10-2	NA	TRBJ1-2	CASTRSRTDSTYGYTF	TGCGCCAGCACGAGATCCCGCACCGACTCCACATATGGCTACACCTTC
NA	TRBV18	NA	TRBJ1-1	CASSPFDNTNTEAFF	TGTGCCAGCTCACCATTCGACAATACGAACACTGAAGCTTTCTTT
NA	TRBV20-1	NA	TRBJ2-2	CSAPPGHHTGELFF	TGCAGTGCACCTCCGGGACATCACACCGGGGAGCTGTTTTTT